What follows is one TCR beta chain and its context. The CDR3 sequence is 15 residues long. CDR1 and CDR2 (germline): SGDLS, YYNGEE. V lost 3 bases and J lost 0; bases outside the gene matches: 3. This entry is derived from a study of T cell changes during pregnancy in multiple sclerosis. Profiled with immunoSEQ multiplex PCR; TCRdb holds only in-frame clones, not every one. The repertoire holds about 40,000 clones, with about 88% as singletons. The J gene is TRBJ2-3, the V gene TRBV9; TRBD1 aligns across 8 bases. Sequenced here: CD8+ T cells from peripheral blood mononuclear cells, sampled in the first trimester of pregnancy. The receptor was derived from a female donor with multiple sclerosis, enrolled in a pregnancy study. For the CDR3, the DNA is TGTGCCAGCAGCGCCGGGACAGGTAGCACAGATACGCAGTATTTT. It codes for CASSAGTGSTDTQYF.